The present entry profiles one TCR beta chain with its context. These data are taken from a study of OX40 agonist ivuxolimab in advanced cancers. As for the study in general: Every 2 weeks, ivuxolimab was infused into the patients intravenously at between 0.01 and 10 mg/kg.

With autoimmune disease history or systemic immunosuppression, patients were excluded. Germline CDR1 reads ENHRY; CDR2 reads SYGVKD. V dropped 3 bases and J dropped 0; count of bases not matched to a gene: 3. The CDR3 spans 15 residues. The protocol was immunoSEQ multiplex PCR, while the TCRdb copy is restricted to in-frame clones and leaves out a portion. Of 70,000 to 90,000 clones listed, 85% are singletons. The sequence derives from an adult with an advanced solid tumor such as melanoma, head and neck, liver or kidney cancer. Sequencing was performed on CD4+ or CD8+ T cells sorted from blood, taken in a trial of the OX40 agonist ivuxolimab. V gene TRBV10-3 combines with J gene TRBJ1-1, with 8 nucleotides matching TRBD1. In DNA form, the CDR3 reads TGTGCCATCAGTGACAGGGGGCTTGTGAACACTGAAGCTTTCTTT. Residues: CAISDRGLVNTEAFF.